The rows below give T cell receptor beta chains drawn from one sample of a study of cytomegalovirus exposure and HLA in healthy donors. Measured with immunoSEQ multiplex PCR; TCRdb has only the in-frame clones, and not every one. The repertoire holds around 130,000 clones, with 75% as singletons. The sequenced material came from PBMCs. These TCRs come from a woman aged 40 to 55 in good health and CMV-seropositive. The CDR3 runs from the conserved cysteine through the conserved F or W. Fields, in order: V gene, J gene, clone size, D gene, CDR3 length, CDR3 protein, CDR3 DNA. The D gene is left open where the match is weak. Rows may omit the clone size; those that give it use once, few, many or a size class.

>TRBV4-3|TRBJ1-5|once|TRBD1|17
CASSLYRDREIYQPQHF
TGCGCCAGCAGCCTATACCGGGACAGGGAAATTTATCAGCCCCAGCATTTT
>TRBV4-1|TRBJ2-7|-|-|14
CASSQERLLYEQYF
TGCGCCAGCAGCCAAGAAAGACTTCTATACGAGCAGTACTTC
>TRBV19|TRBJ2-5|-|-|15
CASSIGGLGKETQYF
TGTGCCAGTAGTATCGGGGGGCTGGGGAAAGAGACCCAGTACTTC
>TRBV4-1|TRBJ2-1|-|TRBD2|16
CASSQESAGGQSEQFF
TGCGCCAGCAGCCAAGAGTCAGCGGGGGGGCAGAGTGAGCAGTTCTTC
>TRBV5-6|TRBJ2-3|-|TRBD2|15
CASSLKAGVMDTQYF
TGTGCCAGCAGCTTGAAGGCGGGAGTAATGGATACGCAGTATTTT
>TRBV30|TRBJ2-3|-|-|14
CAGSREFGTDTQYF
TGTGCCGGAAGTAGGGAGTTCGGCACAGATACGCAGTATTTT
>TRBV19|TRBJ1-5|-|TRBD1|17
CASSDYWTGDSNQPQHF
TGTGCCAGTAGTGATTATTGGACAGGAGATAGCAATCAGCCCCAGCATTTT
>TRBV27|TRBJ2-1|-|TRBD2|15
CASSSLAGVENEQFF
TGTGCCAGCAGTTCACTAGCGGGAGTCGAAAATGAGCAGTTCTTC
>TRBV4-2|TRBJ1-5|-|-|16
CASSQGGYRVEEPQHF
TGTGCCAGCAGCCAGGGGGGGTATAGGGTCGAGGAGCCCCAGCATTTT
>TRBV4-3|TRBJ1-4|few|-|15
CASSQVGTGNEKLFF
TGCGCCAGCAGCCAAGTTGGGACTGGTAATGAAAAACTGTTTTTT
>TRBV29-1|TRBJ1-1|-|TRBD1|12
CSAAPTGAEAFF
TGCAGCGCCGCCCCGACAGGGGCTGAAGCTTTCTTT
>TRBV2|TRBJ2-6|-|TRBD1|16
CASSSRQGSGANVLTF
TGTGCCAGCAGCTCACGACAGGGCTCTGGGGCCAACGTCCTGACTTTC
>TRBV7-9|TRBJ2-6|-|-|19
CASSLGRWQSQSGANVLTF
TGTGCCAGCAGCTTAGGAAGATGGCAATCTCAGTCGGGGGCCAACGTCCTGACTTTC
>TRBV9|TRBJ2-3|-|-|14
CASSDAAITDTQYF
TGTGCCAGCAGCGATGCGGCGATCACAGATACGCAGTATTTT
>TRBV5-4|TRBJ2-3|once|TRBD2|16
CASSLSGTLLTDTQYF
TGTGCCAGCAGCTTGAGCGGGACGCTATTAACAGATACGCAGTATTTT
>TRBV5-8|TRBJ2-3|-|-|16
CASSLVSGGSTDTQYF
TGTGCCAGCAGCTTGGTGAGCGGAGGCAGCACAGATACGCAGTATTTT
>TRBV2|TRBJ2-1|-|-|14
CASSEDSSYNEQFF
TGTGCCAGCAGTGAAGATTCTTCCTACAATGAGCAGTTCTTC
>TRBV7-8|TRBJ1-6|-|-|12
CASNLGGSPLHF
TGTGCCAGCAACCTAGGGGGTTCACCCCTCCACTTT
>TRBV11-1|TRBJ2-7|-|TRBD2|14
CASSSLAGNYEQYF
TGTGCCAGCAGCTCATTAGCGGGGAACTACGAGCAGTACTTC
>TRBV11-1|TRBJ1-1|few|-|16
CASSRTPNLMNTEAFF
TGTGCCAGCAGCCGTACACCCAACCTCATGAACACTGAAGCTTTCTTT
>TRBV10-3|TRBJ1-6|-|-|13
CATANGENSPLHF
TGTGCCACTGCGAACGGGGAGAATTCACCCCTCCACTTT
>TRBV5-1|TRBJ2-3|-|TRBD2|17
CASSPHGTSGATDTQYF
TGCGCCAGCAGCCCGCACGGGACTAGCGGGGCCACAGATACGCAGTATTTT
>TRBV5-6|TRBJ1-4|-|TRBD1|14
CASSGGTDNEKLFF
TGTGCCAGCAGCGGCGGGACAGATAATGAAAAACTGTTTTTT
>TRBV14|TRBJ2-6|-|-|15
CASSQRAVGANVLTF
TGTGCCAGCAGCCAGAGGGCAGTTGGGGCCAACGTCCTGACTTTC
>TRBV15|TRBJ2-1|-|-|18
CATSTHTGILSSYNEQFF
TGTGCCACCAGCACACATACAGGGATTCTAAGCTCCTACAATGAGCAGTTCTTC
>TRBV29-1|TRBJ1-2|-|-|14
CSVLSSTGAYGYTF
TGCAGCGTCCTCTCTTCCACAGGCGCCTATGGCTACACCTTC
>TRBV19|TRBJ2-2|few|-|17
CASSGYIGALNTGELFF
TGTGCCAGTAGTGGTTATATAGGGGCTTTGAACACCGGGGAGCTGTTTTTT
>TRBV4-3|TRBJ1-2|-|-|15
CASSQDRGSGDGYTF
TGCGCCAGCAGCCAAGATCGCGGGAGCGGGGATGGCTACACCTTC
>TRBV28|TRBJ2-1|few|TRBD2|16
CASSFGEGWNRGEQFF
TGTGCCAGCAGTTTTGGGGAGGGATGGAATAGAGGTGAGCAGTTCTTC
>TRBV4-3|TRBJ2-6|few|-|16
CASSQEEGSGANVLTF
TGCGCCAGCAGCCAAGAAGAGGGCTCTGGGGCCAACGTCCTGACTTTC
>TRBV5-1|TRBJ2-2|few|-|16
CASSWGGAANTGELFF
TGCGCCAGCAGCTGGGGCGGGGCCGCTAACACCGGGGAGCTGTTTTTT
>TRBV19|TRBJ2-3|-|-|14
CASSMWREADTQYF
TGTGCCAGTAGTATGTGGCGTGAGGCAGATACGCAGTATTTT
>TRBV30|TRBJ1-2|-|-|17
CAWGTGHNKLREHGYTF
TGTGCCTGGGGAACCGGACACAATAAACTAAGGGAACATGGCTACACCTTC
>TRBV5-1|TRBJ1-5|-|TRBD1|15
CASSLGTGGNQPQHF
TGCGCCAGCAGCTTGGGGACAGGGGGCAACCAGCCCCAGCATTTT
>TRBV5-1|TRBJ1-1|-|-|15
CASSFMTDQNTEAFF
TGCGCCAGCAGCTTTATGACAGATCAAAACACTGAAGCTTTCTTT
>TRBV14|TRBJ1-6|few|-|16
CASSQYKNRANSPLHF
TGTGCCAGCAGCCAATATAAAAACAGAGCCAATTCACCCCTCCACTTT
>TRBV27|TRBJ1-5|-|TRBD1|18
CASSLRLRQGARDQPQHF
TGTGCCAGCAGTTTACGACTCCGCCAGGGGGCACGGGATCAGCCCCAGCATTTT
>TRBV6-4|TRBJ2-1|-|-|17
CASSDFYRTGSYNEQFF
TGTGCCAGCAGTGACTTTTACAGAACCGGTTCCTACAATGAGCAGTTCTTC
>TRBV14|TRBJ2-1|-|TRBD2|16
CASSHISGSSYNEQFF
TGTGCCAGCAGCCACATTAGCGGGAGCTCCTACAATGAGCAGTTCTTC
>TRBV7-2|TRBJ2-7|-|-|13
CASSANPDYEQYF
TGTGCCAGCAGCGCTAACCCTGACTACGAGCAGTACTTC
>TRBV27|TRBJ2-7|-|-|13
CASSLGPSYEQYF
TGTGCCAGCAGTTTAGGGCCCTCCTACGAGCAGTACTTC
>TRBV6-5|TRBJ1-2|-|-|13
CASSTPAGRGYTF
TGTGCCAGCAGCACACCAGCGGGTCGTGGCTACACCTTC
>TRBV7-9|TRBJ1-1|-|-|12
CASSREGTEAFF
TGTGCCAGCAGCCGGGAAGGCACTGAAGCTTTCTTT
>TRBV6-5|TRBJ2-5|once|-|14
CASSYGAAQETQYF
TGTGCCAGCAGTTACGGGGCAGCCCAAGAGACCCAGTACTTC
>TRBV19|TRBJ2-1|-|TRBD1|15
CASSKPGGRRNEQFF
TGTGCCAGTAGTAAACCAGGGGGAAGAAGGAATGAGCAGTTCTTC
>TRBV6-1|TRBJ2-3|-|TRBD2|15
CASSEMGGWADTQYF
TGTGCCAGCAGTGAAATGGGGGGGTGGGCAGATACGCAGTATTTT
>TRBV6-4|TRBJ1-2|-|-|15
CASSDPAAGNYGYTF
TGTGCCAGCAGTGACCCCGCAGCAGGGAACTATGGCTACACCTTC
>TRBV27|TRBJ2-1|-|TRBD2|15
CASSLSGWGGNEQFF
TGTGCCAGCAGTTTATCGGGGTGGGGGGGCAATGAGCAGTTCTTC
>TRBV29-1|TRBJ1-4|few|-|12
CSVVTANEKLFF
TGCAGCGTTGTTACAGCTAATGAAAAACTGTTTTTT
>TRBV7-2|TRBJ2-5|few|TRBD2|16
CASSFLAGVSQETQYF
TGTGCCAGCAGCTTCTTAGCGGGAGTGAGCCAAGAGACCCAGTACTTC